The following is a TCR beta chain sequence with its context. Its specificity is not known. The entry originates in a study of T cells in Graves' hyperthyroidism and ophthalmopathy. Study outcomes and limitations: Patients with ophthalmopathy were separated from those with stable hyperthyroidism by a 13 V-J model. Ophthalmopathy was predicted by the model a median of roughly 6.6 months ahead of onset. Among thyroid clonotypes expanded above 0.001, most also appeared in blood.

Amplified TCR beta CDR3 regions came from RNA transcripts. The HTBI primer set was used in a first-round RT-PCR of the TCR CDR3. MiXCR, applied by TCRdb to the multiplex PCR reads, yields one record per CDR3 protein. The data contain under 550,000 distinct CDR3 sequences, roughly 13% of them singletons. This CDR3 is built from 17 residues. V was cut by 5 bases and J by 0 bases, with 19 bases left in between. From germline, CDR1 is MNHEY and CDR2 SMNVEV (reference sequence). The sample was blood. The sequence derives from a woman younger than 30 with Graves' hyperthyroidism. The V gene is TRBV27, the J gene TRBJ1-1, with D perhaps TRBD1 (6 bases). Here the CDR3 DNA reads TGTGCCAGCAGTCCCGATCTACAGGGCCCCATGAACACTGAAGCTTTCTTT. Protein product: CASSPDLQGPMNTEAFF.